The next 19 T cell receptor beta chains were all read from a single sample in a study of Ad26.COV2.S vaccination and SARS-CoV-2 variants. Generated by immunoSEQ multiplex PCR, the TCRdb table keeps only in-frame clones and is missing some. The sample lists approximately 150,000 clones, roughly 90% occurring once. This sample comprised peripheral blood, obtained after recovery from COVID-19. The receptors were gathered from a human donor who had recovered from COVID-19.

The rearrangement uses TRBV30 and TRBJ1-4; possible D gene TRBD1, 6 bases. With 2 bases removed from V and 7 bases from J, the gap between germline ends came to 17 bases. The CDR3 extends over 15 amino acids. Looked up from germline, CDR1 is GTSNPN and CDR2 is SVGIG (reference sequence). CDR3 in amino acids: CAWSPKQGRGEKLFF. The CDR3 DNA sequence: TGTGCCTGGAGTCCCAAACAGGGCCGGGGTGAAAAACTGTTTTTT.

The chain is built from TRBV30 and TRBJ1-6; tentatively, D is TRBD1 (5 bases). This CDR3 is 13 amino acids long. Trimming cost V 5 bases and J 0 bases, with 5 bases left between them. Per germline, CDR1 GTSNPN and CDR2 SVGIG (reference sequence). The CDR3 bases are TGTGCCTGGGACAGCTCCTATAATTCACCCCTCCACTTT. This encodes CAWDSSYNSPLHF.

The chain recombines TRBV4-3 with TRBJ1-6, with D possibly matching TRBD1 (6 bases). V was pared by 2 bases and J by 9 bases, with 14 bases between. CDR3 size: 15 residues. Per germline, CDR1 LGHNA and CDR2 YSLEER. The CDR3 nucleotides read TGCGCCAGCAGCCAACAAGGGGGGGTCGCTTCACCCCTCCACTTT. Amino acid sequence: CASSQQGGVASPLHF.

The chain links TRBV10-1 to TRBJ2-5; the D gene is possibly TRBD2 (5 bases). Germline V gene lookup returns CDR1 WNHNN and CDR2 SYGVQD (reference sequence). There are 14 residues in the CDR3. Trimming removed 3 bases at V and 7 bases at J, with 15 bases between. In DNA form, the CDR3 reads TGCGCCAGCAGTGAAGGAACCCCAGGAGGGACCCAGTACTTC. As protein: CASSEGTPGGTQYF.

This rearrangement joins TRBV15 to TRBJ2-5, with 9 bases lining up with TRBD1. Trimming removed 1 base from V and 5 bases from J; junction bases left unmatched: 8. Germline assignment: CDR1 LNHNV and CDR2 YYDKDF (reference sequence). This CDR3 has 16 amino acids. The CDR3 reads CATSRGTGGEGETQYF. The CDR3 DNA reads TGTGCCACCAGCAGAGGAACAGGGGGCGAGGGGGAGACCCAGTACTTC.

This sequence joins TRBV28 and TRBJ1-4, with D unclear. CDR1 is MDHEN, CDR2 SYDVKM, per germline. Trimming pared 4 bases from V and 4 bases from J, leaving 13 bases between. The CDR3 consists of 15 residues. The CDR3 coding sequence is TGTGCCAGCAGTTACCGGGGTTTAGGTAATGAAAAACTGTTTTTT. Protein: CASSYRGLGNEKLFF.

The chain uses TRBV12-3 or TRBV12-4 and TRBJ2-7; no clear D. The CDR3 is made up of 11 amino acids. Between the trimmed V and J ends, which lost 11 bases and 4 bases, there was a span of 12 bases. The CDR3 nucleotides are TGTGCCTGCCTAGTGGGTTACGAGCAGTACTTC. Encoded protein: CACLVGYEQYF.

V is TRBV11-2 and J is TRBJ2-7, with TRBD2 as a possible D gene (6 bases). The CDR3 runs to 12 residues. Germline CDR1 and CDR2: SGHAT and FQNNGV. With 0 bases removed from V and 8 bases from J, the gap between germline ends came to 8 bases. The CDR3 DNA sequence: TGTGCCAGCAGCTTAGATCGGGAGAAGCAGTACTTC. Its translation is CASSLDREKQYF.

This clone occurred a few times. V gene TRBV10-2 combines with J gene TRBJ2-7; unclear D gene. Germline V gives CDR1 WSHSY, CDR2 SAAADI. V gave up 0 bases and J gave up 1 base, with 16 bases separating them. The CDR3 totals 17 residues. CDR3 nucleotides: TGCGCCAGCAGTGAGTCGAGATTCCAGGAATCATCCTACGAGCAGTACTTC. Its translation: CASSESRFQESSYEQYF.

This clone was seen a single time. The DNA of the CDR3 is TGTGCCAGCACTCTCCGAGGTGGCAACGAGAACACTGAAGCTTTCTTT. As protein: CASTLRGGNENTEAFF. The chain links TRBV11-3 to TRBJ1-1; D is unresolved. Germline V CDR1 and CDR2: SGHNT, YENEEA. The length of the CDR3 is 16 residues. Trimming shortened V by 7 bases and J by 1 base, and 19 bases separated the two germline ends.

V gene TRBV9 combines with J gene TRBJ2-7; D unresolved. Germline CDR1 SGDLS, CDR2 YYNGEE. The CDR3 loop spans 13 amino acids. Trimming cost V 0 bases and J 0 bases, with 4 bases left between them. The CDR3, as DNA: TGTGCCAGCAGCGTAGATAGCTCCTACGAGCAGTACTTC. Translating gives CASSVDSSYEQYF.

The V call is TRBV13, the J call TRBJ2-1; D is uncertain. CDR1 and CDR2 from the germline V gene are PRHDT and FYEKMQ (reference sequence). V shed 5 bases and J shed 5 bases, with 22 bases lying between them. This CDR3 comprises 17 residues. The CDR3 nucleotides read TGTGCCAGCAGCCCGCCCCTTGGGCAGAGATCCCACAATGAGCAGTTCTTC. This encodes CASSPPLGQRSHNEQFF.

The genes are TRBV6-5 and TRBJ1-2; D may be TRBD1 (5 bases). This CDR3 comprises 14 residues. Germline lookup yields CDR1 MNHEY and CDR2 SVGAGI. V was trimmed by 6 bases and J by 4 bases, leaving 15 bases between them. The CDR3 region is CASRGTLGSYGYTF. CDR3 sequence (DNA): TGTGCCAGCAGGGGGACCTTAGGATCCTATGGCTACACCTTC.

The chain recombines TRBV4-3 with TRBJ2-1, with D unresolved. The V gene lost 6 bases and the J gene lost 3 bases, with 9 bases spanning the gap. CDR1 and CDR2 from the germline V gene are LGHNA and YSLEER. CDR3 size: 13 residues. CDR3 amino acids: CASSVTHYNEQFF. Written as DNA, the CDR3 is TGCGCCAGCAGTGTGACACACTACAATGAGCAGTTCTTC.

This clone has just a few counts. The V and J genes are TRBV24-1 and TRBJ1-2; possible D gene TRBD1, 5 bases. The CDR3 contains 13 residues. Between the trimmed V and J ends, which lost 7 bases and 3 bases, there was a span of 11 bases. Germline V gene sequence: CDR1 KGHDR, CDR2 SFDVKD. CDR3 protein: CATRDGADYGYTF. Written as DNA, the CDR3 is TGTGCCACCAGGGACGGGGCGGACTATGGCTACACCTTC.

The gene calls are TRBV11-2 and TRBJ1-3; tentatively, D is TRBD1 (6 bases). The length of the CDR3 is 17 residues. Germline values: CDR1 SGHAT, CDR2 FQNNGV. Trimming left V 5 bases short and J 0 bases short, with 17 bases between. The CDR3 region has the DNA TGTGCCAGCAGCCCCTTGACAGGAAAGCACTCTGGAAACACCATATATTTT. Protein product: CASSPLTGKHSGNTIYF.

The chain employs TRBV7-2 and TRBJ1-1; no clear D. CDR3 length: 13 amino acids. Germline CDR1 reads SGHTA; CDR2 reads FQGNSA. The V end was cut by 5 bases, the J end by 1 base, with 8 bases between. CDR3 bases: TGTGCCAGCAGCCGGAGGAGGAACACTGAAGCTTTCTTT. Encoded protein: CASSRRRNTEAFF.

This chain uses TRBV7-2 with TRBJ2-3; 8 bases line up with TRBD2. The length of the CDR3 is 14 residues. J was trimmed by 4 bases and V by 6 bases; bases with no gene match: 6. Germline assignment: CDR1 SGHTA and CDR2 FQGNSA. DNA for the CDR3: TGTGCCAGCAGTCGGGGGGGGGCCTCAGATACGCAGTATTTT. Its protein product is CASSRGGASDTQYF.

This chain links TRBV5-1 with TRBJ2-2, with D hard to call. Germline V lookup: CDR1 SGHRS, CDR2 YFSETQ. V shed 4 bases and J shed 6 bases, with 19 bases lying between them. The CDR3 runs 16 residues. The CDR3 DNA follows: TGCGCCAGCAGCCTGTCGACTGGGAATGTTGCCGGGGAGCTGTTTTTT. Translating gives CASSLSTGNVAGELFF.